The 4 T cell receptor beta chains below all came from one sample that was sequenced in a study of blood T cell repertoires in COVID-19. Data came from immunoSEQ multiplex PCR; TCRdb stores just in-frame clones and leaves some out. Of 200,000 to 250,000 clones listed, 88% are singletons. Sequencing used PBMCs or T cells enriched from blood (not recorded which). These receptors came from a woman in her 30s who had recovered from COVID-19.

The rearrangement links TRBV23-1 to TRBJ2-7; TRBD1 is a possible D gene (7 bases). TRBV23-1 falls under the ORF class, with uncertain function. The ends were cut back, 0 bases at V and 5 bases at J, with 17 bases in the middle. There are 16 residues in the CDR3. CDR3 DNA sequence: TGCGCCAGCAGTCAATCGGAAGGGCAGGGGGGAGACGAGCAGTACTTC. Its translation is CASSQSEGQGGDEQYF.

The CDR3, as DNA: TGTGCCAGCAGCCCCCGGGGGGCCGGGGAGCTGTTTTTT. Translated, it gives CASSPRGAGELFF. The chain has TRBV2 and TRBJ2-2, with TRBD2 identical over 7 bases. J gave up 6 bases and V 6 bases, and 4 bases lay outside the gene matches. This CDR3 is 13 amino acids long. Germline V lookup: CDR1 SNHLY, CDR2 FYNNEI.

This clone appeared once. The V call is TRBV11-2, the J call TRBJ2-1; 9 nucleotides agree with TRBD2. Germline-derived CDR1 and CDR2 are SGHAT and FQNNGV. The CDR3 has 15 amino acids. J was trimmed by 5 bases and V by 4 bases; bases with no gene match: 6. The CDR3 nucleotides read TGTGCCAGCAGCTCTATAGCGGGGGTAAACAATGAGCAGTTCTTC. Protein: CASSSIAGVNNEQFF.

DNA of the CDR3: TGTGCCAGCAGCTTACTGGCAGGTCTGGTTCAGCCCCAGCATTTT. Protein product: CASSLLAGLVQPQHF. This rearrangement joins TRBV7-8 to TRBJ1-5, with D unclear. Germline lookup yields CDR1 SGHVS and CDR2 FQNEAQ. This CDR3 has 15 amino acids. V shed 2 bases and J shed 6 bases, with 14 bases lying between them.